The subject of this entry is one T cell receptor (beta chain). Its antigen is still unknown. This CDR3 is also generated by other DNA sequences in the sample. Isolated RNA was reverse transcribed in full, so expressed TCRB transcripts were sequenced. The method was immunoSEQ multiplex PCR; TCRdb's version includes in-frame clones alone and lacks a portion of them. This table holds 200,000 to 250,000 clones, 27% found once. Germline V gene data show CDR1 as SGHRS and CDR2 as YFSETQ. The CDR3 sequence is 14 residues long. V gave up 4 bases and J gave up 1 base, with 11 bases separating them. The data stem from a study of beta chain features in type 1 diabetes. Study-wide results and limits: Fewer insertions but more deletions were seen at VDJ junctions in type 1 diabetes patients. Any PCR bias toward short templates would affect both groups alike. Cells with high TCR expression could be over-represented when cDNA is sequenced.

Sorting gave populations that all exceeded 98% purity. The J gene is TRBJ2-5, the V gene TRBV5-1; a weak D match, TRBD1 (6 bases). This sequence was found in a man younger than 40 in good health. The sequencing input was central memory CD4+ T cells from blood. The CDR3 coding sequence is TGCGCCAGCAGCCTCGGACAGTCCCAAGAGACCCAGTACTTC. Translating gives CASSLGQSQETQYF.